A single sample is the source of the 29 T cell receptor beta chains below, sequenced in a study of blood T cell repertoires in COVID-19. The assay was immunoSEQ multiplex PCR, and TCRdb's table has in-frame clones only and misses some. The data contain roughly 220,000 clones, around three quarters of them seen just once; the ten biggest clones take up roughly 6%. Sequencing input: peripheral blood. Source of these receptors: a woman in her 70s with acute or convalescent COVID-19.

The rearrangement links TRBV5-1 to TRBJ1-2; D unclear. Trimming left V 4 bases short and J 8 bases short, with 15 bases between. There are 13 residues in the CDR3. Germline V gene sequence: CDR1 SGHRS, CDR2 YFSETQ. The CDR3 nucleotides are TGCGCCAGCAGCCCCGTAAGGGAGGGAGGCTACACCTTC. It encodes CASSPVREGGYTF. The whole variable domain, remainder taken from reference TRBV5-1 and TRBJ1-2, is KAGVTQTPRYLIKTRGQQVTLSCSPISGHRSVSWYQQTPGQGLQFLFEYFSETQRNKGNFPGRFSGRQFSNSRSEMNVSTLELGDSALYLCASSPVREGGYTFGSGTRLTVV.

This sequence joins TRBV6-5 and TRBJ2-7, with D maybe TRBD1 (6 bases). The length of the CDR3 is 13 residues. Per germline, CDR1 MNHEY and CDR2 SVGAGI. V was pared by 0 bases and J by 7 bases, with 10 bases between. CDR3 in DNA: TGTGCCAGCAGTTACTCCAGGGGAGAAGAGCAGTACTTC. This sequence encodes CASSYSRGEEQYF.

This clone has only a few counts. The rearrangement uses TRBV28 and TRBJ1-5; 8 bases align to TRBD1. This CDR3 has 15 amino acids. Germline values: CDR1 MDHEN, CDR2 SYDVKM. V shed 2 bases and J 3 bases; nucleotides not matched to a gene: 3. The CDR3 protein is CASSLLDRDNQPQHF. The CDR3 DNA reads TGTGCCAGCAGTTTACTGGACAGGGACAATCAGCCCCAGCATTTT. Drawing the rest from reference TRBV28 and TRBJ1-5, the complete variable domain is DVKVTQSSRYLVKRTGEKVFLECVQDMDHENMFWYRQDPGLGLRLIYFSYDVKMKEKGDIPEGYSVSREKKERFSLILESASTNQTSMYLCASSLLDRDNQPQHFGDGTRLSIL.

The genes are TRBV7-9 and TRBJ2-7, with D unclear. Germline loops: CDR1 SEHNR, CDR2 FQNEAQ (reference sequence). Trimming cost V 0 bases and J 3 bases, with 12 bases left between them. The CDR3 loop spans 15 amino acids. CDR3: CASSLAQEANYEQYF. CDR3 bases: TGTGCCAGCAGCTTAGCGCAAGAGGCAAACTACGAGCAGTACTTC. Variable domain in full (rest from reference TRBV7-9 and TRBJ2-7): DTGVSQNPRHKITKRGQNVTFRCDPISEHNRLYWYRQTLGQGPEFLTYFQNEAQLEKSRLLSDRFSAERPKGSFSTLEIQRTEQGDSAMYLCASSLAQEANYEQYFGPGTRLTVT.

The rearrangement links TRBV7-9 to TRBJ2-7; the match to TRBD1 covers 7 bases. The CDR3 is made up of 17 amino acids. From germline, CDR1 is SEHNR and CDR2 FQNEAQ (reference sequence). After removal of 0 bases from V and 0 bases from J, the junction contained 8 bases not matched to a gene. The chain's CDR3 is CASSLAHRGGPSYEQYF. CDR3 bases: TGTGCCAGCAGCTTAGCCCACAGGGGCGGGCCCTCCTACGAGCAGTACTTC.

The chain couples TRBV9 to TRBJ1-3; tentatively, D is TRBD1 (5 bases). The CDR3 is 18 amino acids. Germline V CDR1 and CDR2: SGDLS, YYNGEE. V lost 1 base to trimming and J lost 0 bases, with 17 bases between them. The CDR3 DNA reads TGTGCCAGCAGCGTAAGTTGGGGGGACGGAGACTCTGGAAACACCATATATTTT. This sequence encodes CASSVSWGDGDSGNTIYF.

The chain is built from TRBV5-1 and TRBJ2-2; 14 bases line up with TRBD2. There are 16 residues in the CDR3. Germline CDR1 and CDR2: SGHRS and YFSETQ. The junction had 3 bases not matched to a gene; V was cut back by 4 bases and J by 4 bases. CDR3 sequence: CASSPGLAGGTGELFF. The CDR3 nucleotides read TGCGCCAGCAGCCCCGGACTAGCGGGAGGCACCGGGGAGCTGTTTTTT.

This rearrangement joins TRBV18 to TRBJ1-1, with 9 bases aligning to TRBD1. With 0 bases clipped from V and 3 bases from J, the junction kept 5 bases outside the gene matches. The germline gives CDR1 KGHSH, CDR2 LQKENI. This CDR3 is built from 16 residues. The CDR3 DNA is TGTGCCAGCTCACCACCACAGGGGGCTGGGTACACTGAAGCTTTCTTT. It translates to CASSPPQGAGYTEAFF.

The chain employs TRBV6-5 and TRBJ2-3; 10 nucleotides match TRBD2. After removal of 8 bases from V and 3 bases from J, the junction contained 8 bases not matched to a gene. Germline assignment: CDR1 MNHEY and CDR2 SVGAGI. The CDR3 sequence is 15 residues long. The CDR3 sequence is CASLAASGRTDTQYF. The DNA of the CDR3 is TGTGCCAGCCTAGCGGCTAGCGGGAGAACAGATACGCAGTATTTT.

The chain employs TRBV6-5 and TRBJ2-2, with TRBD2 matching 13 bases. The CDR3 has 16 amino acids. Trimming removed 2 bases from V and 5 bases from J; junction bases left unmatched: 2. Per the germline V gene, CDR1 is MNHEY and CDR2 is SVGAGI. The CDR3 spells CASSYTGLAGTGELFF. Written as DNA, the CDR3 is TGTGCCAGCAGTTACACGGGACTAGCGGGAACCGGGGAGCTGTTTTTT.

The chain joins TRBV5-5 to TRBJ2-5; D tentatively reads TRBD1 or TRBD2 (6 bases each). Trimming stripped 4 bases from V and 0 bases from J, with 16 bases between. From germline, CDR1 is SGHKS and CDR2 YYEKEE (reference sequence). The CDR3 sequence is 16 residues long. CDR3 sequence reads: CASSLGGGTYQETQYF. Here the CDR3 DNA reads TGTGCCAGCAGCCTGGGGGGCGGGACCTACCAAGAGACCCAGTACTTC.

The rearrangement joins TRBV11-2 to TRBJ1-2; 11 nucleotides match TRBD1. The germline CDR1 and CDR2 sequences are SGHAT and FQNNGV. The CDR3 is made up of 14 amino acids. V lost 5 bases and J lost 3; bases outside the gene matches: 2. The CDR3 sequence is CASSRTGGDYGYTF. CDR3 bases: TGTGCCAGCAGCCGGACAGGGGGCGACTATGGCTACACCTTC.

This clone was seen more than once but under ten times. J is TRBJ1-4 and V is TRBV19; weak D call: TRBD1 (5 bases). The ends were cut back, 6 bases at V and 0 bases at J, with 5 bases in the middle. Germline V CDR1 and CDR2: LNHDA, SQIVND (reference sequence). This CDR3 spans 13 amino acids. Written as DNA, the CDR3 is TGTGCCAGTAGGACAGCAACTAATGAAAAACTGTTTTTT. It is translated as CASRTATNEKLFF.

The J gene is TRBJ2-2, the V gene TRBV19; TRBD2 matches 9 bases. The V gene end was trimmed by 5 bases and the J gene end by 7 bases; junction bases not matched to a gene: 14. The germline V gene encodes CDR1 LNHDA and CDR2 SQIVND (reference sequence). There are 17 residues in the CDR3. The CDR3 here is CASSASLGAGGLGELFF. DNA for the CDR3: TGTGCCAGTAGTGCGTCCCTAGGAGCGGGAGGTCTCGGGGAGCTGTTTTTT.

This clone was counted only a few times. CDR3: CASSWGAGGANEKLFF. In nucleotides, the CDR3 is TGTGCCAGCAGCTGGGGTGCAGGGGGCGCTAATGAAAAACTGTTTTTT. The V and J genes are TRBV5-4 and TRBJ1-4, with 8 nucleotides matching TRBD1. The V segment lost 3 bases and the J segment 3 bases; nucleotides outside the gene matches: 7. Looked up from germline, CDR1 is SGHNT and CDR2 is YYREEE (reference sequence). This CDR3 is 16 amino acids long.

J is TRBJ2-7 and V is TRBV7-8; D remains ambiguous. V was clipped by 0 bases and J by 1 base, with 7 bases between them. Germline V CDR1 and CDR2: SGHVS, FQNEAQ. The CDR3 covers 14 residues. The CDR3, as DNA: TGTGCCAGCAGCTTAGCTTCCCGGTCCTACGAGCAGTACTTC. Encoded protein: CASSLASRSYEQYF.

The V call is TRBV28, the J call TRBJ1-2; the match to TRBD1 covers 9 bases. Germline trimming cut 5 bases from V and 4 bases from J; bases unmatched to any gene: 8. The germline CDR1 and CDR2 sequences are MDHEN and SYDVKM. There are 15 residues in the CDR3. The CDR3 here is CASSPRDRVVYGYTF. DNA of the CDR3: TGTGCCAGCAGTCCACGGGACAGGGTCGTCTATGGCTACACCTTC.

The rearrangement joins TRBV5-4 to TRBJ2-1; TRBD2 matches at 11 bases. CDR3 length equals 16 residues. Germline CDR1 SGHNT, CDR2 YYREEE (reference sequence). Losses at the gene ends were 3 bases for V and 8 bases for J; bases not matched to a gene: 10. CDR3 loop: CASSSIAGGGPHEQFF. CDR3 bases: TGTGCCAGCAGCTCAATAGCGGGAGGGGGCCCACATGAGCAGTTCTTC.

This sequence joins TRBV18 and TRBJ2-4; a possible D gene is TRBD1 (6 bases). The CDR3 sequence is 13 residues long. CDR1 and CDR2 (germline): KGHSH, LQKENI. V was pared by 5 bases and J by 5 bases, with 10 bases between. In nucleotides, the CDR3 is TGTGCCAGCTCATCGGACAGAGAAAACATTCAGTACTTC. Amino acids: CASSSDRENIQYF.

As DNA, the CDR3 is TGTGCCAGCAGTTTAACAGGGGCAGATACGCAGTATTTT. It codes for CASSLTGADTQYF. The V call is TRBV12-3 or TRBV12-4, the J call TRBJ2-3, with 7 bases lining up with TRBD1. After removal of 2 bases from V and 4 bases from J, the junction contained 0 bases not matched to a gene. The CDR3 totals 13 residues.

This clone was detected a few times. The rearrangement links TRBV30 to TRBJ1-6; D gene unclear. The V end was cut by 8 bases, the J end by 0 bases, with 14 bases between. In germline, CDR1 is GTSNPN, CDR2 SVGIG (reference sequence). The CDR3 has 15 amino acids. CDR3: CAAKLVSSYNSPLHF. DNA of the CDR3: TGTGCCGCAAAACTAGTCAGCTCCTATAATTCACCCCTCCACTTT.

The CDR3 DNA reads as TGTGCCAGCAGAACCGAGGGGGGGGGAGACACCGCTTTCTTT. This encodes CASRTEGGGDTAFF. The chain recombines TRBV2 with TRBJ1-1, with D possibly being TRBD1 (6 bases). CDR1 and CDR2 from the germline V gene are SNHLY and FYNNEI. The CDR3 spans 14 residues. V lost 6 bases and J 11 bases, leaving 22 bases between the germline ends.

The gene calls are TRBV2 and TRBJ1-5; TRBD1 matches 10 bases. Unmatched junction bases numbered 7, after V lost 7 bases and J lost 7 bases. The CDR3 extends over 14 amino acids. Germline V gene lookup returns CDR1 SNHLY and CDR2 FYNNEI. The CDR3 coding sequence is TGTGCCAGCACCGGGGACAGGGGAAGACAGCCCCAGCATTTT. It specifies CASTGDRGRQPQHF. Together with reference TRBV2 and TRBJ1-5, the CDR3 gives the full variable domain: EPEVTQTPSHQVTQMGQEVILRCVPISNHLYFYWYRQILGQKVEFLVSFYNNEISEKSEIFDDQFSVERPDGSNFTLKIRSTKLEDSAMYFCASTGDRGRQPQHFGDGTRLSIL.

This chain joins TRBV7-9 and TRBJ2-7, with 9 bases matching TRBD2. CDR1 SEHNR and CDR2 FQNEAQ come from the germline V gene (reference sequence). The CDR3 runs 15 residues. V lost 5 bases to trimming and J lost 1 base; unmatched junction nucleotides: 6. CDR3 nucleotides: TGTGCCAGCAGCCTCGACCTAGCGGGGTCCTACGAGCAGTACTTC. Encoded protein: CASSLDLAGSYEQYF.

In DNA form, the CDR3 reads TGTGCCAGTCAGACTAGCGGGAAGGTCGGGGAGCTGTTTTTT. This translates into CASQTSGKVGELFF. The V and J genes are TRBV19 and TRBJ2-2, with 11 positions matching TRBD2. V lost 8 bases, J lost 7 bases, and 6 bases stayed unmatched. CDR3 length: 14 amino acids. Germline-derived CDR1 and CDR2 are LNHDA and SQIVND (reference sequence).

The V call is TRBV5-4, the J call TRBJ2-5; TRBD2 might be the D (5 bases). Trimming cost V 3 bases and J 1 base, with 13 bases left between them. This CDR3 region has 15 residues. Per germline, CDR1 SGHNT and CDR2 YYREEE (reference sequence). The DNA for the CDR3 is TGTGCCAGCAGCTCAACAAGCGGTTTCCAAGAGACCCAGTACTTC. Translated: CASSSTSGFQETQYF.

V usage is TRBV29-1 and J usage is TRBJ2-5, with 9 bases that match TRBD2. The J segment lost 5 bases and the V segment lost 5 bases, leaving 3 bases of the junction unmatched. The CDR3 is made up of 12 amino acids. Germline CDR1 and CDR2: SQVTM and ANQGSEA. In DNA form, the CDR3 reads TGCAGCGTTACTAGCGGGTTTGAGACCCAGTACTTC. Its translation: CSVTSGFETQYF.

V and J are TRBV6-5 and TRBJ1-5; D may be TRBD1 (6 bases). The CDR3 loop spans 14 amino acids. Trimming left V 8 bases short and J 4 bases short, with 15 bases between. CDR1 and CDR2 from the germline V gene are MNHEY and SVGAGI. CDR3 DNA sequence: TGTGCCAGCCAGAGGGGGTCGGGGAATCAGCCCCAGCATTTT. It yields the protein CASQRGSGNQPQHF.

The V gene is TRBV6-4, the J gene TRBJ2-1; 7 nucleotides line up with TRBD1. The V gene end was trimmed by 6 bases and the J gene end by 7 bases; junction bases not matched to a gene: 9. Germline CDR1 is MRHNA and CDR2 is SNTAGT. The CDR3 extends over 14 amino acids. The CDR3 DNA reads TGTGCCAGCAGACTAAGACAGGGTTGGAATGAGCAGTTCTTC. It specifies CASRLRQGWNEQFF.